This T cell receptor beta chain is drawn from a study of regulatory T cells in long-lasting Graves disease. Study-wide background: For a period under 3 months, newly diagnosed Graves' patients had taken antithyroid drugs.

Time point defined: newly diagnosed GD, antithyroid drugs for less than 3 months. Generation of the TCR library employed RNA extracted from PBMCs. In Xi'an, China, an endocrinology department was the source of patients. The TCR beta library used iRepertoire HTBI primers with Arm-PCR amplification of CDR3. TCRdb called the multiplex PCR reads again in MiXCR, with one record for every CDR3 protein. The table lists 400,000 to 550,000 distinct CDR3 sequences, roughly 15% of them singletons. Deletions cut 2 bases from V and 5 bases from J, with 15 bases between. Looked up from germline, CDR1 is KGHSH and CDR2 is LQKENI. The CDR3 has 15 amino acids. This clonotype was found many times. These same records also appear under a second study, on T cells in Graves' hyperthyroidism and ophthalmopathy. As reported in that work: The TCR CDR3 first-round RT-PCR relied on the HTBI primer set. In the analysis, a 13 V-J model separated ophthalmopathy from stable hyperthyroidism.

The receptor was derived from a woman aged 25 to 39 with Graves disease. The sequences come from peripheral blood mononuclear cells (PBMCs), collected at new diagnosis, from a patient treated with antithyroid drugs. This sequence joins TRBV18 and TRBJ2-5; weak D call: TRBD1 (5 bases). The CDR3 reads CASSPWAGFAETQYF. The DNA of the CDR3 is TGTGCCAGCTCACCATGGGCAGGGTTTGCGGAGACCCAGTACTTC.